The 8 T cell receptor beta chains presented below share a single source sample, sequenced in a study of beta chain features in type 1 diabetes (dated by TCRdb to 2016 to 2019). What the study reported, not specific to this receptor: In all four CD4+ subsets, TCRB CDR3 length was moderately but significantly shorter in type 1 diabetes patients.

Their antigens remain unidentified. The library came from the immunoSEQ multiplex PCR assay. The entire isolated RNA was reverse transcribed using the High Capacity cDNA Reverse Transcription Kit, and thus expressed TCRB transcripts were sequenced. As stored in TCRdb, this immuneACCESS dataset retains in-frame rearrangements with V and J assigned. A fraction of the clones does not appear; measured against another copy, unresolved V genes explain less than half of the discrepancy, and the remainder lacks a known reason. The sample includes about 240,000 clones, with around 14% observed a single time. About 0.019% of the sample rests with the top ten. Input material: naive CD4+ T cells from blood. This specimen's cell subset or site label, interpreted: true naive CD4+ T cells. Every receptor here comes from a man aged 25 to 40 with type 1 diabetes.

V usage is TRBV19 and J usage is TRBJ2-7, with TRBD1 matching over 10 bases. Germline assignment: CDR1 LNHDA and CDR2 SQIVND (reference sequence). This CDR3 is 16 amino acids long. J lost 2 bases, V lost 5 bases, and 9 bases had no gene match. The CDR3 region is CASSPGQGSFPYEQYF. As DNA, the CDR3 is TGTGCCAGTAGTCCGGGACAGGGGAGTTTCCCCTACGAGCAGTACTTC.

V usage is TRBV29-1 and J usage is TRBJ1-2, with 8 bases aligning to TRBD1. Trimming removed 5 bases from V and 2 bases from J; junction bases left unmatched: 4. The CDR3 sequence is 13 residues long. The germline V gene has CDR1 SQVTM and CDR2 ANQGSEA. The CDR3 loop is CSVSDRANYGYTF. Written as DNA, the CDR3 is TGCAGCGTTTCGGACAGGGCGAACTATGGCTACACCTTC.

This sequence joins TRBV5-1 and TRBJ2-3; perhaps TRBD2 as D (5 bases). The germline CDR1 and CDR2 sequences are SGHRS and YFSETQ. The CDR3 has 14 amino acids. Trimming took off 3 bases at V and 2 bases at J, with 10 bases between the two ends. This chain's CDR3 is CASSSGLNTDTQYF. Written as DNA, the CDR3 is TGCGCCAGCAGCTCTGGACTCAACACAGATACGCAGTATTTT.

CDR3 in amino acids: CASSIEGAGQPQHF. The DNA for the CDR3 is TGTGCCAGTAGTATCGAGGGGGCGGGTCAGCCCCAGCATTTT. The gene calls are TRBV19 and TRBJ1-5; 7 bases match TRBD1. From germline, CDR1 is LNHDA and CDR2 SQIVND (reference sequence). The CDR3 has 14 amino acids. With V trimmed by 3 bases and J by 6 bases, 5 bases remained unmatched.

This clone showed up just a few times. The rearrangement uses TRBV6-5 and TRBJ2-5; 7 bases fit TRBD2. The CDR3 sequence is 14 residues long. J gave up 3 bases and V 4 bases, and 5 bases lay outside the gene matches. CDR1 and CDR2 (germline): MNHEY, SVGAGI. The CDR3 DNA reads TGTGCCAGCAGTTCCACGGGGGGTGAAGAGACCCAGTACTTC. Protein: CASSSTGGEETQYF.

A few counts support this clone. This sequence joins TRBV30 and TRBJ1-4, with 7 bases identical to TRBD1. CDR1 is GTSNPN and CDR2 is SVGIG in the germline V gene (reference sequence). V was pared by 0 bases and J by 5 bases, with 6 bases of the junction left unmatched. The CDR3 is made up of 15 amino acids. The CDR3 nucleotides read TGTGCCTGGAGTGTAGGGGGGACAGCCAATGAAAAACTGTTTTTT. This codes for CAWSVGGTANEKLFF.

The chain couples TRBV7-9 to TRBJ1-1, with D maybe TRBD1 (6 bases). The CDR3 is 14 amino acids. CDR1 is SEHNR and CDR2 is FQNEAQ in the germline V gene (reference sequence). Between the trimmed V and J ends, which lost 3 bases and 4 bases, there was a span of 12 bases. CDR3: CASSFTGQFTEAFF. The CDR3 DNA is TGTGCCAGCAGCTTCACAGGACAGTTCACTGAAGCTTTCTTT. Full variable domain (missing parts from reference TRBV7-9 and TRBJ1-1): DTGVSQNPRHKITKRGQNVTFRCDPISEHNRLYWYRQTLGQGPEFLTYFQNEAQLEKSRLLSDRFSAERPKGSFSTLEIQRTEQGDSAMYLCASSFTGQFTEAFFGQGTRLTVV.

This clone was counted between two and nine times. The chain joins TRBV30 to TRBJ2-5; 16 positions agree with TRBD2. Losses at the gene ends were 7 bases for V and 5 bases for J; bases not matched to a gene: 10. The germline V gene encodes CDR1 GTSNPN and CDR2 SVGIG (reference sequence). This CDR3 is 16 amino acids long. Here the CDR3 reads CASSPGLAGGPETQYF. Written as DNA, the CDR3 is TGTGCCTCCTCCCCGGGACTAGCGGGAGGGCCTGAGACCCAGTACTTC.